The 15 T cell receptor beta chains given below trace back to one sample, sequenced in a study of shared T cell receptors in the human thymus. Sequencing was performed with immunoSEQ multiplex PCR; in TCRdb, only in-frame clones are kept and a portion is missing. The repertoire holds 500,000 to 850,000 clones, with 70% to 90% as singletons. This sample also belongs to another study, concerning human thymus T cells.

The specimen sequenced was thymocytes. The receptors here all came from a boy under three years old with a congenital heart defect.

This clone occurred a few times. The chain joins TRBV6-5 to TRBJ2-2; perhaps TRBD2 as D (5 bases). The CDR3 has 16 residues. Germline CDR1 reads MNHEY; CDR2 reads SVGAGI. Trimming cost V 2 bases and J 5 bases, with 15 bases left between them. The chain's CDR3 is CASSYSAGAGTGELFF. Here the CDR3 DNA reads TGTGCCAGCAGTTACAGTGCGGGCGCGGGTACCGGGGAGCTGTTTTTT.

CDR3 residues: CASSAYSGANTEAFF. Here the CDR3 DNA reads TGTGCCAGCAGCGCTTACAGCGGGGCAAACACTGAAGCTTTCTTT. The rearrangement joins TRBV2 to TRBJ1-1, with a possible D match to TRBD1 (5 bases). V was trimmed by 6 bases and J by 2 bases, leaving 16 bases between them. Germline V gene sequence: CDR1 SNHLY, CDR2 FYNNEI. This CDR3 is built from 15 residues.

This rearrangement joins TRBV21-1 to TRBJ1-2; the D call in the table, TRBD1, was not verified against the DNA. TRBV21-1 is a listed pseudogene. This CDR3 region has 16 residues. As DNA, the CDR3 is TGTGCCAGCAGCAAGAAGAAAGGACACCTTAACTATGGCTACACCTTC. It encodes CASSKKKGHLNYGYTF.

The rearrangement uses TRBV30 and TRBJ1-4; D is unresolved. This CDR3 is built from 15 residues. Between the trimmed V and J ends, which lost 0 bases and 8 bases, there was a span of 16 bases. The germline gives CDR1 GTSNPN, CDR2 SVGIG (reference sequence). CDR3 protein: CAWSVPKNGREKLFF. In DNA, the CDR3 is TGTGCCTGGAGTGTACCGAAAAACGGCAGGGAAAAACTGTTTTTT.

The CDR3 reads CASTPGGTSSYNSPLHF. The CDR3 DNA follows: TGTGCCAGCACCCCGGGTGGTACGAGCTCCTATAATTCACCCCTCCACTTT. This chain uses TRBV5-6 with TRBJ1-6; D not resolved. Germline V lookup: CDR1 SGHDT, CDR2 YYEEEE. The length of the CDR3 is 17 residues. Trimming removed 6 bases from V and 0 bases from J, with 16 bases in between.

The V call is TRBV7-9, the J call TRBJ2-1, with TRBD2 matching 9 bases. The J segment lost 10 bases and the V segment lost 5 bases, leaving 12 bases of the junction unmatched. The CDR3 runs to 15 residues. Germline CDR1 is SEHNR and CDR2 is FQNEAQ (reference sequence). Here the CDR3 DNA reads TGTGCCAGCAGCCCTCGGTCTAGCGGGGAAGTCGAGCAGTTCTTC. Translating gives CASSPRSSGEVEQFF.

The CDR3 region is CASSFTRGWLVQYF. The CDR3 DNA reads TGTGCCAGCAGCTTTACCAGGGGGTGGTTGGTCCAGTATTTT. The V call is TRBV2, the J call TRBJ2-3, with TRBD1 matching over 7 bases. The CDR3 length is 14 residues. Germline assignment: CDR1 SNHLY and CDR2 FYNNEI. The J segment lost 12 bases and the V segment lost 6 bases, leaving 15 bases of the junction unmatched.

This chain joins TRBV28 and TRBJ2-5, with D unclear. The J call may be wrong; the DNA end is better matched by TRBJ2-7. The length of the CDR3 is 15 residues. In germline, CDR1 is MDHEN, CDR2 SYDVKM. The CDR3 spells CASSLCEQRSYEQYF. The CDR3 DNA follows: TGTGCCAGCAGTTTATGCGAGCAGCGCTCCTACGAGCAGTACTTC.

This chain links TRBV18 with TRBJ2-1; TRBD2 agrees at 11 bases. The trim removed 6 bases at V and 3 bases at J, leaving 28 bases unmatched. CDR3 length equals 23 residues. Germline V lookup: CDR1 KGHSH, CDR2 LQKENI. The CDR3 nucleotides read TGTGCCAGCTCTCCCGACAGAAATTCGTTAGCGGGAGGGCCGGGTAATCTCTACAATGAGCAGTTCTTC. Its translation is CASSPDRNSLAGGPGNLYNEQFF.

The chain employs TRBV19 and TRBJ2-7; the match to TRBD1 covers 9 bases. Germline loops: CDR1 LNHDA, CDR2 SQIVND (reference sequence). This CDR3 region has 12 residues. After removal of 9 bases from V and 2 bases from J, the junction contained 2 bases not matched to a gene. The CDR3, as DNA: TGTGCCAGCCGGGACAGGGCCTACGAGCAGTACTTC. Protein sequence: CASRDRAYEQYF.

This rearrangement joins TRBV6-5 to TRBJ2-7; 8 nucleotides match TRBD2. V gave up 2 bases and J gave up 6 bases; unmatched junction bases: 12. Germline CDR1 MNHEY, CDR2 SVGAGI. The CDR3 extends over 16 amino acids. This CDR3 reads CASSYGGPAGVGEQYF. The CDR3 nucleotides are TGTGCCAGCAGTTACGGAGGACCAGCGGGGGTAGGCGAGCAGTACTTC.

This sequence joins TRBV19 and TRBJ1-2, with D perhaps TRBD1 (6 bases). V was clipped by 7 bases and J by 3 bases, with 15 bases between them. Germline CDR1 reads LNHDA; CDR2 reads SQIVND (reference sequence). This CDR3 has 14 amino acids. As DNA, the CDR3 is TGTGCCAGTACCGACACAGGGTCCGACTATGGCTACACCTTC. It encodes CASTDTGSDYGYTF.

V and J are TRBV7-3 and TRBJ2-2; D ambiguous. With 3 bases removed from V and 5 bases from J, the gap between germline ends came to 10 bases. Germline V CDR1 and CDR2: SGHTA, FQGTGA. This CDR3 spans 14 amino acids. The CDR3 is CASSFKTDTGELFF. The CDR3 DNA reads TGTGCCAGCAGCTTTAAGACTGATACCGGGGAGCTGTTTTTT.

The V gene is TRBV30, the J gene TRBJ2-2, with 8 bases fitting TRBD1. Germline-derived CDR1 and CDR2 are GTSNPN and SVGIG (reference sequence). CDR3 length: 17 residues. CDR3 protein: CASSRDRFATNTGELFF. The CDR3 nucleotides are TGTGCGTCTTCCCGGGACAGGTTTGCCACGAACACCGGGGAGCTGTTTTTT.

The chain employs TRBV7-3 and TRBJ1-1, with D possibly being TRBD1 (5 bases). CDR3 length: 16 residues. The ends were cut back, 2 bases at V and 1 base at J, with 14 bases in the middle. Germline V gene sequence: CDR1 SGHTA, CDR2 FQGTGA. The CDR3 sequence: CASSLALDKANTEAFF. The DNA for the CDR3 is TGTGCCAGCAGCTTAGCATTGGACAAGGCGAACACTGAAGCTTTCTTT.